This T cell receptor beta chain originates from a study of T-cell memory formation after mild COVID-19. Study context: Clustering of TCRs was largely donor specific.

Study-level findings and limits: Confirmation was lacking for SARS-CoV-2 specificity of second-wave clones that peaked on day 37. Clones which contracted sat mainly in CM and EM if CD4+, and in EMRA if CD8+. CD4+ bias marked clones expanding day 15 to 37, unlike balanced contracting clones.

TCRdb called the 5' RACE reads again in MiXCR, with one record for every CDR3 protein. Of 200,000 to 250,000 distinct CDR3 sequences in the sample, roughly 10% were seen once. This clonotype was counted at least ten times. Its antigen is unknown. Germline CDR1 and CDR2: SNHLY and FYNNEI. V gave up 6 bases and J gave up 12 bases; unmatched junction bases: 4. The CDR3 spans 12 residues. The chain employs TRBV2 and TRBJ2-1; 11 bases map to TRBD2. Sequencing was carried out using PBMCs or a T cell subset sorted from them (not recorded which). This TCR was sampled from a man aged 18-30 years who had mild COVID-19 (a few samples of this study predate the infection). Cell type and time point are not known. CDR3 amino acids: CASRASGGSQFF. DNA of the CDR3: TGTGCCAGCAGGGCTAGCGGGGGGTCGCAGTTCTTC.